Listed below are T cell receptor beta chains from one sample, sequenced in a study of metastatic and nonmetastatic thyroid tumors. TCRdb called clones again from the PCR reads with MiXCR. The sample carries about 38,000 clones, more than 25% recorded once. The sequenced sample was blood. These receptors all stem from a female donor with papillary thyroid cancer or a benign thyroid nodule (not recorded which). Some clones in this sample may be carry-over from other donors' samples. Both conserved end residues are part of each CDR3. Each record gives: J gene, V gene, clone size, D gene, CDR3 protein, CDR3 DNA. A D gene is named only where the DNA matches it firmly. Expanded clones are given a class, and other clones once, few, many or no size at all.

j_gene: TRBJ1-1
v_gene: TRBV13
abundance: few
d_gene: .
CDR3aa: CASSDDSTEAFF
CDR3nt: TGTGCCAGCAGCGACGACTCCACTGAAGCTTTCTTT

j_gene: TRBJ1-4
v_gene: TRBV28
abundance: few
d_gene: .
CDR3aa: CSSSHEKLFF
CDR3nt: TGTTCCAGCAGCCATGAAAAACTGTTTTTT

j_gene: TRBJ2-5
v_gene: TRBV30
abundance: many
d_gene: .
CDR3aa: CAWSVWRGVEQGQETQYF
CDR3nt: TGTGCCTGGAGTGTATGGAGGGGGGTCGAACAGGGGCAAGAGACCCAGTACTTC

j_gene: TRBJ2-7
v_gene: TRBV7-2
abundance: .
d_gene: .
CDR3aa: CASSLGGQYYEQYF
CDR3nt: TGTGCCAGCAGCTTAGGCGGCCAATACTACGAGCAGTACTTC

j_gene: TRBJ1-1
v_gene: TRBV4-2
abundance: many
d_gene: .
CDR3aa: CASSQGNREGEAFF
CDR3nt: TGTGCCAGCAGCCAAGGAAATCGGGAAGGTGAAGCTTTCTTT

j_gene: TRBJ2-7
v_gene: TRBV10-3
abundance: many
d_gene: TRBD2
CDR3aa: CAISLAGDGGEQYF
CDR3nt: TGTGCCATCAGTCTAGCGGGAGATGGAGGCGAGCAGTACTTC

j_gene: TRBJ2-5
v_gene: TRBV20-1
abundance: .
d_gene: .
CDR3aa: CSARPVLDWSQETQYF
CDR3nt: TGCAGTGCTAGGCCCGTCCTAGACTGGAGCCAAGAGACCCAGTACTTC

j_gene: TRBJ2-7
v_gene: TRBV20-1
abundance: .
d_gene: TRBD2
CDR3aa: CSADRILKKAGATHEQYF
CDR3nt: TGCAGTGCCGACCGAATACTCAAAAAAGCGGGAGCCACCCACGAGCAGTACTTC

j_gene: TRBJ1-2
v_gene: TRBV20-1
abundance: .
d_gene: .
CDR3aa: CSGVGNYGYTF
CDR3nt: TGCAGTGGAGTTGGCAACTATGGCTACACCTTC

j_gene: TRBJ2-2
v_gene: TRBV11-2
abundance: many
d_gene: TRBD1
CDR3aa: CASSSNRGPGGELFF
CDR3nt: TGTGCCAGCAGCTCGAACAGGGGACCGGGCGGGGAGCTGTTTTTT

j_gene: TRBJ2-5
v_gene: TRBV3-1
abundance: .
d_gene: .
CDR3aa: CASSLPEGGKTQYF
CDR3nt: TGTGCCAGCAGCCTCCCCGAGGGGGGAAAGACCCAGTACTTC

j_gene: TRBJ2-1
v_gene: TRBV5-1
abundance: .
d_gene: TRBD2
CDR3aa: CASSSSGGLNEQFF
CDR3nt: TGCGCCAGCAGCTCTAGCGGGGGACTCAATGAGCAGTTCTTC

j_gene: TRBJ2-1
v_gene: TRBV19
abundance: many
d_gene: .
CDR3aa: CASSIRGAGGEQFF
CDR3nt: TGTGCCAGTAGTATCCGGGGGGCCGGAGGTGAGCAGTTCTTC

j_gene: TRBJ1-2
v_gene: TRBV2
abundance: .
d_gene: TRBD1
CDR3aa: CASRPGTGVGANYGYTF
CDR3nt: TGTGCCAGCAGACCCGGGACAGGGGTTGGAGCTAACTATGGCTACACCTTC

j_gene: TRBJ2-3
v_gene: TRBV9
abundance: .
d_gene: TRBD2
CDR3aa: CASSPAGVDTQYF
CDR3nt: TGTGCCAGCAGCCCAGCGGGGGTGGATACGCAGTATTTT

j_gene: TRBJ1-2
v_gene: TRBV30
abundance: .
d_gene: TRBD1
CDR3aa: CAWSGGTGIKHGYTF
CDR3nt: TGTGCCTGGAGTGGAGGGACAGGAATAAAGCATGGCTACACCTTC

j_gene: TRBJ2-1
v_gene: TRBV28
abundance: many
d_gene: .
CDR3aa: CASSLSGLYNEQFF
CDR3nt: TGTGCCAGCAGTTTATCCGGACTATACAATGAGCAGTTCTTC

j_gene: TRBJ1-1
v_gene: TRBV4-2
abundance: .
d_gene: .
CDR3aa: CASSQLKTNTEAFF
CDR3nt: TGTGCCAGCAGCCAACTAAAAACAAACACTGAAGCTTTCTTT

j_gene: TRBJ2-1
v_gene: TRBV5-1
abundance: .
d_gene: TRBD2
CDR3aa: CASSSGLLYYNEQFF
CDR3nt: TGCGCCAGCAGTTCGGGACTACTATACTACAATGAGCAGTTCTTC

j_gene: TRBJ2-5
v_gene: TRBV11-2
abundance: many
d_gene: .
CDR3aa: CASSFGETQYF
CDR3nt: TGTGCCAGCAGCTTCGGAGAGACCCAGTACTTC

j_gene: TRBJ2-3
v_gene: TRBV20-1
abundance: .
d_gene: TRBD2
CDR3aa: CSASCASGRLDTQYF
CDR3nt: TGCAGTGCTAGTTGTGCTAGCGGGAGGTTAGATACGCAGTATTTT

j_gene: TRBJ2-5
v_gene: TRBV28
abundance: .
d_gene: .
CDR3aa: CASSLGTTPETQYF
CDR3nt: TGTGCCAGCAGTTTGGGGACAACTCCGGAGACCCAGTACTTC

j_gene: TRBJ2-1
v_gene: TRBV5-1
abundance: .
d_gene: .
CDR3aa: CASSLAPTYNEQFF
CDR3nt: TGCGCCAGCAGCTTGGCTCCTACATACAATGAGCAGTTCTTC

j_gene: TRBJ1-1
v_gene: TRBV10-3
abundance: many
d_gene: TRBD1
CDR3aa: CAIRGTGMNTEAFF
CDR3nt: TGTGCCATCAGGGGGACAGGCATGAACACTGAAGCTTTCTTT

j_gene: TRBJ1-1
v_gene: TRBV28
abundance: medium-sized
d_gene: TRBD1
CDR3aa: CASSFSTGGGTEAFF
CDR3nt: TGTGCCAGCAGTTTCTCGACAGGGGGGGGCACTGAAGCTTTCTTT

j_gene: TRBJ1-1
v_gene: TRBV12-3/TRBV12-4
abundance: many
d_gene: .
CDR3aa: CASKPSGLNTEAFF
CDR3nt: TGTGCCAGCAAACCTTCGGGACTCAACACTGAAGCTTTCTTT

j_gene: TRBJ2-7
v_gene: TRBV6-5
abundance: few
d_gene: TRBD2
CDR3aa: CTSGYGGAGNIYEQYF
CDR3nt: TGTACCAGCGGTTACGGAGGAGCGGGGAATATCTACGAGCAGTACTTC

j_gene: TRBJ2-7
v_gene: TRBV6-5
abundance: .
d_gene: .
CDR3aa: CASIYLIGGDSYDQYF
CDR3nt: TGTGCCAGCATTTACCTTATTGGCGGGGACTCCTACGATCAGTACTTC

j_gene: TRBJ2-2
v_gene: TRBV10-3
abundance: few
d_gene: .
CDR3aa: CAISELQGVGELVF
CDR3nt: TGTGCCATCAGTGAGTTACAGGGTGTCGGGGAGCTGGTTTTT

j_gene: TRBJ2-2
v_gene: TRBV12-3/TRBV12-4
abundance: medium-sized
d_gene: .
CDR3aa: CASSDTGGELFF
CDR3nt: TGTGCCAGCAGCGACACGGGCGGGGAGCTGTTTTTT

j_gene: TRBJ2-7
v_gene: TRBV2
abundance: .
d_gene: TRBD2
CDR3aa: CASSYGVTSGYEQYF
CDR3nt: TGTGCCAGCAGCTACGGCGTTACTAGCGGATACGAGCAGTACTTC

j_gene: TRBJ1-2
v_gene: TRBV2
abundance: many
d_gene: .
CDR3aa: CASSDNLAGVNYGYTF
CDR3nt: TGTGCCAGCAGTGATAATTTGGCAGGGGTTAACTATGGCTACACCTTC

j_gene: TRBJ2-5
v_gene: TRBV20-1
abundance: many
d_gene: TRBD2
CDR3aa: CSAKYGSGARETQYF
CDR3nt: TGCAGTGCCAAGTATGGTAGCGGGGCCCGGGAGACCCAGTACTTC

j_gene: TRBJ2-1
v_gene: TRBV24-1
abundance: many
d_gene: TRBD2
CDR3aa: CATSSTGTSGRALNEQFF
CDR3nt: TGTGCCACCAGTTCTACCGGGACTAGCGGGAGGGCCCTGAATGAGCAGTTCTTC

j_gene: TRBJ1-2
v_gene: TRBV19
abundance: once
d_gene: .
CDR3aa: CASSSGTTRMPYGYTF
CDR3nt: TGTGCCAGTAGCAGTGGGACAACCCGAATGCCCTATGGCTACACCTTC

j_gene: TRBJ1-2
v_gene: TRBV5-6
abundance: medium-sized
d_gene: TRBD1
CDR3aa: CASSSWDRAGYTF
CDR3nt: TGTGCCAGCAGCTCCTGGGACAGGGCTGGCTACACCTTC

j_gene: TRBJ1-5
v_gene: TRBV6-5
abundance: .
d_gene: TRBD1
CDR3aa: CASSYKTGGNQPQHF
CDR3nt: TGTGCCAGCAGTTACAAAACAGGGGGCAATCAGCCCCAGCATTTT

j_gene: TRBJ2-1
v_gene: TRBV29-1
abundance: many
d_gene: TRBD2
CDR3aa: CSVEGPLAGGYNEQFF
CDR3nt: TGCAGCGTTGAAGGGCCACTAGCGGGGGGATACAATGAGCAGTTCTTC

j_gene: TRBJ1-6
v_gene: TRBV20-1
abundance: .
d_gene: .
CDR3aa: CSARAGRNSPLHF
CDR3nt: TGCAGTGCTAGAGCAGGAAGAAATTCACCCCTCCACTTT

j_gene: TRBJ1-6
v_gene: TRBV28
abundance: medium-sized
d_gene: TRBD1
CDR3aa: CASSPAGGDDNSPLHF
CDR3nt: TGTGCCAGCAGTCCGGCAGGGGGAGATGATAATTCACCCCTCCACTTT

j_gene: TRBJ1-1
v_gene: TRBV29-1
abundance: many
d_gene: .
CDR3aa: CSAAVVMNTEAFF
CDR3nt: TGCAGCGCCGCCGTAGTCATGAACACTGAAGCTTTCTTT

j_gene: TRBJ1-2
v_gene: TRBV12-3/TRBV12-4
abundance: many
d_gene: .
CDR3aa: CASSSYGQPLYGYTF
CDR3nt: TGTGCCAGCAGTAGTTACGGACAACCACTTTATGGCTACACCTTC

j_gene: TRBJ2-1
v_gene: TRBV14
abundance: .
d_gene: TRBD2
CDR3aa: CASSQLAGGPNNEQFF
CDR3nt: TGTGCCAGCAGCCAACTAGCGGGAGGGCCCAACAATGAGCAGTTCTTC

j_gene: TRBJ2-1
v_gene: TRBV4-1
abundance: .
d_gene: .
CDR3aa: CASSQGGTSSYYNEQFF
CDR3nt: TGCGCCAGCAGCCAAGGGGGAACTAGTTCCTACTACAATGAGCAGTTCTTC

j_gene: TRBJ2-5
v_gene: TRBV20-1
abundance: .
d_gene: .
CDR3aa: CSARSPWDREETQYF
CDR3nt: TGCAGTGCTAGATCACCCTGGGACCGGGAAGAGACCCAGTACTTC

j_gene: TRBJ2-1
v_gene: TRBV12-3/TRBV12-4
abundance: .
d_gene: .
CDR3aa: CSSSLVGLGSRGNEQFF
CDR3nt: TGTTCCAGCAGTTTAGTTGGTTTGGGGTCTCGGGGCAATGAGCAGTTCTTC

j_gene: TRBJ2-1
v_gene: TRBV7-3
abundance: many
d_gene: .
CDR3aa: CASSFGGQQFF
CDR3nt: TGTGCCAGCAGCTTTGGGGGCCAGCAGTTCTTC

j_gene: TRBJ2-3
v_gene: TRBV11-1
abundance: many
d_gene: TRBD2
CDR3aa: CASSLGLAGGPTDTQYF
CDR3nt: TGTGCCAGCAGCTTAGGTCTAGCGGGGGGGCCCACAGATACGCAGTATTTT

j_gene: TRBJ2-7
v_gene: TRBV12-3/TRBV12-4
abundance: few
d_gene: TRBD1
CDR3aa: CASSSGTGGLYEQYF
CDR3nt: TGTGCCAGCAGTTCAGGGACAGGTGGCTTGTACGAGCAGTACTTC

j_gene: TRBJ2-3
v_gene: TRBV7-2
abundance: many
d_gene: .
CDR3aa: CASSLDYLTDTQYF
CDR3nt: TGTGCCAGCAGCTTAGACTACCTCACAGATACGCAGTATTTT